The T cell receptor (beta chain) under discussion was sequenced for a study of T cells in women clearing cervical HPV infection. With regard to this clone: The CDR3 extends 3 residues past the end of the read, so its final part is completed from the germline J gene.

Data came from immunoSEQ multiplex PCR; TCRdb stores just in-frame clones and leaves some out. This listing includes 39,000 or so clones. The CDR3 covers 14 residues. The germline CDR1 and CDR2 sequences are MNHNS and SASEGT. The trim removed 4 bases at V and 5 bases at J, leaving 7 bases unmatched. This rearrangement joins TRBV6-1 to TRBJ2-5, with TRBD2 identical over 7 bases. Sequencing was performed on blood buffy coat. This TCR was sampled from a woman between 18 and 70 years old with a cervical HPV16 infection that either progressed to CIN3+ or cleared (not recorded which). The CDR3 loop is CASSGRLAVETQYF. The DNA read from the CDR3 is TGTGCCAGCAGTGGGAGGCTAGCGGTCGAGACC.